The 29 T cell receptor beta chains reported below all come from one sample, sequenced in a study of beta chain features in type 1 diabetes (dated by TCRdb to 2016 to 2018). To prepare the library, the immunoSEQ multiplex PCR assay was applied. The entire amount of isolated RNA was reverse transcribed using the High Capacity cDNA Reverse Transcription Kit, so the sequenced TCRB transcripts were expressed ones. The table was pulled from immuneACCESS by TCRdb, which kept in-frame rearrangements only. Such tables lose some clones; where checked, under half of the loss comes from unresolved V genes, and the rest has no known cause. The sample profile shows approximately 150,000 clones; approximately 10% of them were found once. Of the sample, about 0.6% is held by the ten largest clones. Sequencing used central memory CD4+ T cells from blood. These receptors originate from a woman aged 40-49 years in good health.

The chain joins TRBV19 to TRBJ2-1; TRBD1 matches 7 bases. The CDR3 has 16 residues. V was clipped by 1 base and J by 3 bases; unmatched bases: 6. The germline CDR1 and CDR2 sequences are LNHDA and SQIVND (reference sequence). CDR3: CASSIVEGANYNEQFF. In DNA form, the CDR3 reads TGTGCCAGTAGTATAGTTGAGGGGGCGAACTACAATGAGCAGTTCTTC. Looking up the rest from reference TRBV19 and TRBJ2-1 gives the full variable domain: DGGITQSPKYLFRKEGQNVTLSCEQNLNHDAMYWYRQDPGQGLRLIYYSQIVNDFQKGDIAEGYSVSREKKESFPLTVTSAQKNPTAFYLCASSIVEGANYNEQFFGPGTRLTVL.

CDR3 loop: CASSPLGTSNNEQFF. The CDR3 DNA sequence: TGTGCCAGCTCACCACTCGGAACTAGCAACAATGAGCAGTTCTTC. This chain uses TRBV18 with TRBJ2-1; a possible D gene is TRBD2 (6 bases). V was cut by 1 base and J by 5 bases, with 12 bases left in between. CDR3 length equals 15 residues. Germline V gene lookup returns CDR1 KGHSH and CDR2 LQKENI. Looking up the rest from reference TRBV18 and TRBJ2-1 gives the full variable domain: NAGVMQNPRHLVRRRGQEARLRCSPMKGHSHVYWYRQLPEEGLKFMVYLQKENIIDESGMPKERFSAEFPKEGPSILRIQQVVRGDSAAYFCASSPLGTSNNEQFFGPGTRLTVL.

This clone came up many times. The chain couples TRBV7-9 to TRBJ1-6; tentative D call: TRBD1 (5 bases). Per the germline V gene, CDR1 is SEHNR and CDR2 is FQNEAQ (reference sequence). The CDR3 is 17 residues long. V dropped 5 bases and J dropped 8 bases, with 22 bases sitting between them. The CDR3 loop reads CASSPKVREAVHSPLHF. The DNA of the CDR3 is TGTGCCAGCAGCCCCAAAGTCAGGGAGGCTGTTCATTCACCCCTCCACTTT.

The V gene is TRBV27, the J gene TRBJ1-4, with D hard to call. V lost 3 bases and J 7 bases, leaving 15 bases between the germline ends. The CDR3 runs to 15 residues. Germline CDR1 reads MNHEY; CDR2 reads SMNVEV (reference sequence). The CDR3 DNA reads TGTGCCAGCAGTTTCTTGGACTCCTTGCGTGAAAAACTGTTTTTT. Amino acids: CASSFLDSLREKLFF.

This chain links TRBV6-5 with TRBJ1-2; D not resolved. Germline loops: CDR1 MNHEY, CDR2 SVGAGI. The ends were cut back, 2 bases at V and 0 bases at J, with 4 bases in the middle. The CDR3 totals 13 residues. The CDR3 DNA reads as TGTGCCAGCAGTTACGGAGCTAACTATGGCTACACCTTC. It is translated as CASSYGANYGYTF.

The rearrangement joins TRBV19 to TRBJ2-7; tentative D call: TRBD1 (5 bases). V was cut by 10 bases and J by 4 bases, with 11 bases left in between. This CDR3 spans 11 amino acids. The V gene's germline CDR1 is LNHDA and CDR2 SQIVND (reference sequence). The CDR3 DNA reads TGTGCCACCCGGACAATGTACGAGCAGTACTTC. As protein: CATRTMYEQYF. Drawing the rest from reference TRBV19 and TRBJ2-7, the complete variable domain is DGGITQSPKYLFRKEGQNVTLSCEQNLNHDAMYWYRQDPGQGLRLIYYSQIVNDFQKGDIAEGYSVSREKKESFPLTVTSAQKNPTAFYLCATRTMYEQYFGPGTRLTVT.

In this sample, this clone turned up a few times. The rearrangement links TRBV27 to TRBJ2-7, with D maybe TRBD2 (5 bases). The CDR3 is 14 amino acids. CDR1 MNHEY and CDR2 SMNVEV come from the germline V gene (reference sequence). V lost 6 bases and J 7 bases, leaving 19 bases between the germline ends. Written as DNA, the CDR3 is TGTGCCAGCAGACCCCGCCAAAGTCGGGGAGAGCAGTACTTC. It codes for CASRPRQSRGEQYF.

This clone was seen more than once but under ten times. The gene calls are TRBV14 and TRBJ2-5, with D tentatively TRBD2 (5 bases). Germline V lookup: CDR1 SGHDN, CDR2 FVKESK. The CDR3 covers 14 residues. Between the trimmed V and J ends, which lost 3 bases and 7 bases, there was a span of 15 bases. CDR3: CASSQEALLSTQYF. The DNA of the CDR3 is TGTGCCAGCAGCCAGGAGGCCCTCCTGTCGACCCAGTACTTC. Full variable domain (remainder filled in from reference TRBV14 and TRBJ2-5): EAGVTQFPSHSVIEKGQTVTLRCDPISGHDNLYWYRRVMGKEIKFLLHFVKESKQDESGMPNNRFLAERTGGTYSTLKVQPAELEDSGVYFCASSQEALLSTQYFGPGTRLLVL.

The chain employs TRBV6-1 and TRBJ1-6; TRBD1 aligns across 7 bases. V shed 1 base and J 6 bases; nucleotides not matched to a gene: 3. CDR1 and CDR2 from the germline V gene are MNHNS and SASEGT. This CDR3 comprises 15 residues. The CDR3 sequence: CASSEGGQINSPLHF. CDR3 nucleotides: TGTGCCAGCAGTGAAGGGGGACAGATTAATTCACCCCTCCACTTT.

Only a few counts were recorded for this clone. V is TRBV19 and J is TRBJ2-7; D possibly corresponds to TRBD1 (7 bases). This CDR3 region has 16 residues. Per germline, CDR1 LNHDA and CDR2 SQIVND (reference sequence). Trimming cost V 5 bases and J 0 bases, with 17 bases left between them. The CDR3 DNA follows: TGTGCCAGTAGTTCCGCGGGGACAGACCTCTCCTACGAGCAGTACTTC. Protein sequence: CASSSAGTDLSYEQYF.

This clone has a handful of counts. The chain carries TRBV5-1 and TRBJ2-1; TRBD2 agrees at 13 bases. Germline V CDR1 and CDR2: SGHRS, YFSETQ. Trimming at V came to 2 bases and at J to 8 bases, leaving 4 bases not matched to a gene. The CDR3 has 15 residues. CDR3 residues: CASSLTSGGAHEQFF. In nucleotides, the CDR3 is TGCGCCAGCAGCTTAACTAGCGGGGGGGCCCATGAGCAGTTCTTC.

This clone occurred a few times. Other DNA sequences in the same sample also yield this CDR3. The V call is TRBV15, the J call TRBJ1-3; no reliable D call. The germline V gene has CDR1 LNHNV and CDR2 YYDKDF (reference sequence). The CDR3 is 13 residues long. Trimming left V 7 bases short and J 4 bases short, with 11 bases between. The CDR3 coding sequence is TGTGCCACCACCCCTGGCTCCGGAAACACCATATATTTT. Residues: CATTPGSGNTIYF.

The gene calls are TRBV7-2 and TRBJ2-7, with 8 bases aligning to TRBD2. Losses at the gene ends were 5 bases for V and 3 bases for J; bases not matched to a gene: 6. Germline values: CDR1 SGHTA, CDR2 FQGNSA. The CDR3 runs to 14 residues. The CDR3 spells CASSPGLARYEQYF. CDR3 DNA: TGTGCCAGCAGCCCCGGACTAGCCCGCTACGAGCAGTACTTC. The entire variable domain, with the rest obtained from reference TRBV7-2 and TRBJ2-7, is as follows: GAGVSQSPSNKVTEKGKDVELRCDPISGHTALYWYRQSLGQGLEFLIYFQGNSAPDKSGLPSDRFSAERTGGSVSTLTIQRTQQEDSAVYLCASSPGLARYEQYFGPGTRLTVT.

Only a few counts were recorded for this clone. V and J are TRBV19 and TRBJ2-5; TRBD2 might be the D (6 bases). Trimming took 3 bases from V and 2 from J, leaving 10 bases between them. Germline V gene lookup returns CDR1 LNHDA and CDR2 SQIVND (reference sequence). The CDR3 totals 14 residues. For the CDR3, the DNA is TGTGCCAGTAGTATTTCCGCGGGGCAAGAGACCCAGTACTTC. This sequence encodes CASSISAGQETQYF.

The chain uses TRBV6-5 and TRBJ2-2; TRBD2 agrees at 8 bases. Germline lookup yields CDR1 MNHEY and CDR2 SVGAGI. The CDR3 extends over 16 amino acids. The V gene end was trimmed by 2 bases and the J gene end by 5 bases; junction bases not matched to a gene: 7. The CDR3 DNA reads as TGTGCCAGCAGTTACAGGGGGACTAGGAGGACCGGGGAGCTGTTTTTT. Translating gives CASSYRGTRRTGELFF.

This clone was observed many times. This chain links TRBV18 with TRBJ1-5, with D possibly matching TRBD1 (6 bases). This CDR3 spans 16 amino acids. V gave up 2 bases and J gave up 3 bases, with 14 bases separating them. The germline CDR1 and CDR2 sequences are KGHSH and LQKENI. The CDR3 sequence is CASSPVTGNSNQPQHF. DNA of the CDR3: TGTGCCAGCTCACCAGTTACAGGGAATTCCAATCAGCCCCAGCATTTT.

This clone turned up a few times. The chain employs TRBV14 and TRBJ2-3, with D hard to call. Trimming stripped 4 bases from V and 4 bases from J, with 12 bases between. In germline, CDR1 is SGHDN, CDR2 FVKESK. The CDR3 is 14 residues long. This CDR3 is CASSPLVRADTQYF. CDR3 DNA: TGTGCCAGCAGCCCCCTGGTCCGGGCAGATACGCAGTATTTT.

The chain combines TRBV18 with TRBJ2-7, with D possibly matching TRBD2 (6 bases). V was clipped by 1 base and J by 5 bases, with 9 bases between them. The CDR3 runs to 13 residues. Germline CDR1 KGHSH, CDR2 LQKENI. The CDR3 reads CASSPRREDEQYF. Written as DNA, the CDR3 is TGTGCCAGCTCACCACGCAGGGAGGACGAGCAGTACTTC.

This clone has only a few counts. The chain has TRBV4-2 and TRBJ1-5, with a possible D match to TRBD1 (6 bases). The CDR3 is 14 residues long. V was pared by 1 base and J by 5 bases, with 9 bases between. Per the germline V gene, CDR1 is LGHNA and CDR2 is YNFKEQ. CDR3 nucleotide sequence: TGTGCCAGCAGCCAAGTAGGGGGGGATCAGCCCCAGCATTTT. This translates into CASSQVGGDQPQHF.

This clone was counted a few times. The rearrangement uses TRBV19 and TRBJ2-7; D remains ambiguous. The CDR3 length is 12 residues. CDR1 and CDR2 (germline): LNHDA, SQIVND (reference sequence). Trimming left V 1 base short and J 3 bases short, with 4 bases between. The CDR3 coding sequence is TGTGCCAGTAGTATAGCAGGCTACGAGCAGTACTTC. Translation: CASSIAGYEQYF.

V gene TRBV14 combines with J gene TRBJ1-3; perhaps TRBD1 as D (5 bases). The CDR3 is made up of 14 amino acids. CDR1 and CDR2 from the germline V gene are SGHDN and FVKESK. The V end was cut by 2 bases, the J end by 1 base, with 6 bases between. Written as DNA, the CDR3 is TGTGCCAGCAGCCAATCAGGGTCTGGAAACACCATATATTTT. Amino acid sequence: CASSQSGSGNTIYF.

This clone was observed many times. The rearrangement links TRBV11-2 to TRBJ1-1, with TRBD1 as a possible D gene (5 bases). CDR3 length: 17 residues. Germline assignment: CDR1 SGHAT and CDR2 FQNNGV. V dropped 4 bases and J dropped 4 bases, with 22 bases sitting between them. The CDR3 DNA reads as TGTGCCAGCAGCTCGGCGTTAGGGGTTGGGAGGGGCACTGAAGCTTTCTTT. Translating it yields CASSSALGVGRGTEAFF.

The chain joins TRBV2 to TRBJ1-2, with no clear D. Germline CDR1 is SNHLY and CDR2 is FYNNEI. V lost 1 base and J 3 bases, leaving 9 bases between the germline ends. This CDR3 spans 14 amino acids. CDR3 bases: TGTGCCAGCAGTGAAGGAAACAGTTACTATGGCTACACCTTC. Its translation: CASSEGNSYYGYTF.

This clone was found a few times. The V gene is TRBV28, the J gene TRBJ2-7, with D perhaps matching TRBD1 (6 bases). Trimming removed 7 bases at V and 0 bases at J, with 13 bases between. The CDR3 loop spans 14 amino acids. Germline V gene data show CDR1 as MDHEN and CDR2 as SYDVKM. As DNA, the CDR3 is TGTGCCAGCACCGTCGGACAGAGCTCCTACGAGCAGTACTTC. This encodes CASTVGQSSYEQYF.

In this sample, this clone turned up a few times. J is TRBJ2-5 and V is TRBV5-1; 9 bases are a match to TRBD2. The ends lost 4 bases at V and 2 bases at J; junction bases unmatched: 9. This CDR3 is built from 16 residues. Germline V CDR1 and CDR2: SGHRS, YFSETQ. The CDR3 is CASSLRLADSQETQYF. The DNA of the CDR3 is TGCGCCAGCAGCCTCCGACTAGCGGACTCACAAGAGACCCAGTACTTC.

This clone was seen only a few times. The gene calls are TRBV7-2 and TRBJ1-2; 7 positions match TRBD1. Germline V lookup: CDR1 SGHTA, CDR2 FQGNSA. J lost 7 bases, V lost 3 bases, and 8 bases had no gene match. The CDR3 consists of 14 residues. The CDR3 reads CASSFPTGSGGYTF. The CDR3 nucleotides read TGTGCCAGCAGCTTCCCGACAGGGAGTGGTGGCTACACCTTC.

A few counts support this clone. V usage is TRBV19 and J usage is TRBJ1-1, with D maybe TRBD1 (6 bases). V shed 4 bases and J shed 6 bases, with 12 bases lying between them. The germline gives CDR1 LNHDA, CDR2 SQIVND (reference sequence). The CDR3 covers 13 residues. The CDR3 loop is CASSTSRGPEAFF. Written as DNA, the CDR3 is TGTGCCAGTAGTACCTCCAGGGGCCCTGAAGCTTTCTTT. Full variable domain (missing parts from reference TRBV19 and TRBJ1-1): DGGITQSPKYLFRKEGQNVTLSCEQNLNHDAMYWYRQDPGQGLRLIYYSQIVNDFQKGDIAEGYSVSREKKESFPLTVTSAQKNPTAFYLCASSTSRGPEAFFGQGTRLTVV.

This clone turned up a few times. The chain combines TRBV7-2 with TRBJ2-4; the match to TRBD1 covers 12 bases. Germline assignment: CDR1 SGHTA and CDR2 FQGNSA. This CDR3 comprises 16 residues. V lost 1 base to trimming and J lost 4 bases; unmatched junction nucleotides: 2. DNA for the CDR3: TGTGCCAGCAGCTTAGGGGGACAGGGGGCGAAAAACATTCAGTACTTC. It encodes CASSLGGQGAKNIQYF.

This clone showed up just a few times. The V gene is TRBV19, the J gene TRBJ2-1; no clear D gene. Per the germline V gene, CDR1 is LNHDA and CDR2 is SQIVND (reference sequence). With 9 bases removed from V and 4 bases from J, the gap between germline ends came to 10 bases. There are 12 residues in the CDR3. This CDR3 reads CASRPEYNEQFF. As DNA, the CDR3 is TGTGCCAGCCGCCCCGAGTACAATGAGCAGTTCTTC.